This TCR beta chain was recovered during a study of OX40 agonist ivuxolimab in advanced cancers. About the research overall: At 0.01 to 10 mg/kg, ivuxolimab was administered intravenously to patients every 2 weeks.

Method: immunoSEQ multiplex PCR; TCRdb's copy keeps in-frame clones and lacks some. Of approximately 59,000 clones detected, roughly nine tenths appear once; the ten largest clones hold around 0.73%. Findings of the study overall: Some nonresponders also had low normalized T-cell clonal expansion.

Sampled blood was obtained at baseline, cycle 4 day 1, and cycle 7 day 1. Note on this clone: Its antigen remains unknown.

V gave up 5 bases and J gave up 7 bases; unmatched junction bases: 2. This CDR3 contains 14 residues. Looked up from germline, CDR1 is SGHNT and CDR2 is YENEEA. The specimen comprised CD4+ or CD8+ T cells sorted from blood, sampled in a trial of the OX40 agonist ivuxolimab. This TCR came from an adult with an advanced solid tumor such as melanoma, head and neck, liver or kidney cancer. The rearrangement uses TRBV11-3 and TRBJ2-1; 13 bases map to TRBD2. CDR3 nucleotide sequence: TGTGCCAGCAGCGCGGGACTAGCGGGAAATGAGCAGTTCTTC. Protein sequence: CASSAGLAGNEQFF.